This is a list of T cell receptor beta chains from one sample in a study of blood T cell repertoires in COVID-19. Repertoires were generated with immunoSEQ multiplex PCR, while TCRdb's copy carries only in-frame clones and drops some. In the table there are roughly 200,000 clones, less than 85% of which are singletons. The sequenced sample consisted of PBMCs or T cells enriched from blood (not recorded which). These receptors were obtained from a man aged 40-49 years who had recovered from COVID-19. Both conserved end residues are part of each CDR3. The D gene is left open where the match is weak. Some rows mark clone size as missing; the rest say once, few, many or name a class of expanded clone.

clone size	D gene	V gene	J gene	CDR3 DNA	CDR3 protein
-	-	TRBV9	TRBJ2-1	TGTGCCAGCAGCGTAGGATCAGTTTGGGAGGATACACATGAGCAGTTCTTC	CASSVGSVWEDTHEQFF
-	TRBD1	TRBV18	TRBJ1-1	TGTGCCAGCTCGATGGGACAGGGTGGCACTGAAGCTTTCTTT	CASSMGQGGTEAFF
-	-	TRBV6-1	TRBJ1-2	TGTGCCAGCAGTGGATCCAGGGATCTAACTAACTATGGCTACACCTTC	CASSGSRDLTNYGYTF
few	-	TRBV7-8	TRBJ2-2	TGTGCCAGCAGCTTAGCAGCTGGCAGGGAAGACACCGGGGAGCTGTTTTTT	CASSLAAGREDTGELFF
-	-	TRBV5-4	TRBJ2-7	TGTGCCAGCAGCTTGGGGCCTAGCGAACAGTACTTC	CASSLGPSEQYF
-	TRBD1	TRBV5-6	TRBJ1-2	TGTGCCAGCAGCTTGAGGCAGGGGGATGGCTACACCTTC	CASSLRQGDGYTF
-	-	TRBV11-3	TRBJ2-7	TGTGCCAGCAGCCCTACCCCTTTGGGACTTGCTCGCTACGAGCAGTACTTC	CASSPTPLGLARYEQYF
-	TRBD1	TRBV19	TRBJ1-2	TGTGCCAGTAGTCTCGGACAGGGCGCGTATGGCTACACCTTC	CASSLGQGAYGYTF
-	TRBD1	TRBV3-1/TRBV3-2	TRBJ2-7	TGTGCCAGCAGCGGTCCAGGGGGTTACGAGCAGTACTTC	CASSGPGGYEQYF
-	TRBD1	TRBV5-1	TRBJ1-1	TGCGCCAGCGGACAGGGCCGGACTGAAGCTTTCTTT	CASGQGRTEAFF
once	-	TRBV3-1/TRBV3-2	TRBJ2-1	TGTGCCAGCAGCCAAGTTGCCTCTAGCGAGCACTCCTACAATGAGCAGTTCTTC	CASSQVASSEHSYNEQFF
once	TRBD2	TRBV15	TRBJ2-5	TGTGCCACCAGATTTCTAGCGGCCGGGGAGACCCAGTACTTC	CATRFLAAGETQYF
-	-	TRBV10-3	TRBJ1-6	TGTGCCATCAGTGGGAGGGATGATTCACCCCTCCACTTT	CAISGRDDSPLHF
-	TRBD1	TRBV6-5	TRBJ1-2	TGTGCCAGCAGTTCCCCGGGACAGGGGGCTAACTATGGCTACACCTTC	CASSSPGQGANYGYTF
-	TRBD2	TRBV7-6	TRBJ2-1	TGTGCCAGCAGCGGTAGCGGGAGGGTCGGAGAGGAGCAGTTCTTC	CASSGSGRVGEEQFF
many	-	TRBV2	TRBJ1-5	TGTGCCAGCAGTGATTCGGTCAATCAGCCCCAGCATTTT	CASSDSVNQPQHF
-	TRBD2	TRBV5-1	TRBJ2-5	TGCGCCAGCAGCTTGGGTATAGCGGGAGGACCCCTCCAAGAGACCCAGTACTTC	CASSLGIAGGPLQETQYF